The 19 T cell receptor beta chains in this list originate from one sample, sequenced in a study of shared clonotypes between healthy human individuals (dated by TCRdb to about 2020). Receptor amplification or capture employed the immunoSEQ multiplex PCR assay. Imported from immuneACCESS, the table was reduced by TCRdb to in-frame sequences with V and J called. These copies leave out some clones; in studies compared against another copy, an unresolved V gene accounts for under half, and the cause of the remainder is not known. This sample has some 980,000 clones in its table, and 60% to 85% of those were observed once. Over 1.3% of the sample is taken by the ten largest. The sample comprised memory CD4+ T cells sorted from blood. The cell subset or site label on this specimen signifies: CD45RA-negative fraction. Receptor source: a man aged 18 to 29 in good health.

The rearrangement joins TRBV2 to TRBJ2-7, with 13 bases aligning to TRBD2. CDR1 is SNHLY and CDR2 is FYNNEI in the germline V gene. Trimming removed 3 bases from V and 2 bases from J; junction bases left unmatched: 4. This CDR3 has 16 residues. The CDR3 DNA is TGTGCCAGCAGTGAGGGGGGACTAGCGGGAACCTACGAGCAGTACTTC. It translates to CASSEGGLAGTYEQYF. The full variable domain, in which reference TRBV2 and TRBJ2-7 provide the parts outside the CDR3, is EPEVTQTPSHQVTQMGQEVILRCVPISNHLYFYWYRQILGQKVEFLVSFYNNEISEKSEIFDDQFSVERPDGSNFTLKIRSTKLEDSAMYFCASSEGGLAGTYEQYFGPGTRLTVT.

The DNA of the CDR3 is TGTGCCAGCAGCGCCGGGACAGTAAAAGAGACCCAGTACTTC. Its protein product is CASSAGTVKETQYF. The chain uses TRBV7-8 and TRBJ2-5; 7 bases map to TRBD1. Germline V gene lookup returns CDR1 SGHVS and CDR2 FQNEAQ. The ends lost 5 bases at V and 3 bases at J; junction bases unmatched: 6. CDR3 size: 14 residues.

This chain uses TRBV28 with TRBJ1-3; possibly TRBD1 for D (5 bases). CDR3 size: 13 residues. The V and J ends lost 6 bases and 9 bases respectively, with 15 bases between them. Per the germline V gene, CDR1 is MDHEN and CDR2 is SYDVKM. This CDR3 reads CASSSTQGGTIYF. The CDR3 region has the DNA TGTGCCAGCAGCTCAACGCAGGGCGGCACCATATATTTT.

This clone was observed a single time. The gene calls are TRBV15 and TRBJ1-1; D perhaps matches TRBD1 (6 bases). Per germline, CDR1 LNHNV and CDR2 YYDKDF (reference sequence). The germline V and J ends were trimmed by 8 bases and 0 bases, with 13 bases remaining between them. The CDR3 is 14 amino acids. The CDR3 DNA reads as TGTGCCACCGGAACTCAGGGGATGAACACTGAAGCTTTCTTT. Its protein product is CATGTQGMNTEAFF. Together with reference TRBV15 and TRBJ1-1, the CDR3 gives the full variable domain: DAMVIQNPRYQVTQFGKPVTLSCSQTLNHNVMYWYQQKSSQAPKLLFHYYDKDFNNEADTPDNFQSRRPNTSFCFLDIRSPGLGDTAMYLCATGTQGMNTEAFFGQGTRLTVV.

Regarding this clone: Distinct nucleotide sequences in the sample also encode this CDR3. This chain connects TRBV29-1 to TRBJ2-7; D ambiguous. V lost 6 bases to trimming and J lost 2 bases, with 8 bases between them. This CDR3 is built from 11 residues. From germline, CDR1 is SQVTM and CDR2 ANQGSEA. The CDR3 loop reads CSVLQTYEQYF. The CDR3 DNA reads as TGCAGCGTATTACAGACCTACGAGCAGTACTTC.

The rearrangement uses TRBV6-5 and TRBJ2-7, with TRBD1 matching over 7 bases. V lost 2 bases to trimming and J lost 1 base; unmatched junction nucleotides: 8. This CDR3 has 16 residues. Germline loops: CDR1 MNHEY, CDR2 SVGAGI. CDR3 bases: TGTGCCAGCAGTTACACAGGGGTTCGAGTTTCCTACGAGCAGTACTTC. As protein: CASSYTGVRVSYEQYF.

The rearrangement links TRBV2 to TRBJ2-1; 8 nucleotides match TRBD2. Germline CDR1 SNHLY, CDR2 FYNNEI. Losses at the gene ends were 6 bases for V and 6 bases for J; bases not matched to a gene: 7. The CDR3 totals 14 residues. The CDR3 coding sequence is TGTGCCAGCAGACAGCGGGAGTTCGGCAATGAGCAGTTCTTC. Translation: CASRQREFGNEQFF.

In this sample, this clone turned up a few times. The V gene is TRBV2, the J gene TRBJ1-4; D possibly corresponds to TRBD1 (6 bases). CDR3 length: 14 residues. Looked up from germline, CDR1 is SNHLY and CDR2 is FYNNEI. V dropped 4 bases and J dropped 7 bases, with 13 bases sitting between them. The CDR3 protein is CASSGRARGEKLFF. The DNA for the CDR3 is TGTGCCAGCAGTGGGAGGGCCAGGGGTGAAAAACTGTTTTTT.

The chain is built from TRBV6-6 and TRBJ1-2; D not resolved. The CDR3 is 15 residues long. V lost 0 bases and J 6 bases, leaving 14 bases between the germline ends. CDR1 is MNHNY and CDR2 is SVGAGI in the germline V gene (reference sequence). CDR3 bases: TGTGCCAGCAGTTACTCCCCCCAGAAAGGGAATGGCTACACCTTC. It yields the protein CASSYSPQKGNGYTF.

The V and J genes are TRBV2 and TRBJ1-2, with D hard to call. The germline CDR1 and CDR2 sequences are SNHLY and FYNNEI. Trimming shortened V by 5 bases and J by 0 bases, and 10 bases separated the two germline ends. The CDR3 length is 14 residues. The CDR3 reads CASSKYKANYGYTF. In DNA form, the CDR3 reads TGTGCCAGCAGTAAGTACAAAGCTAACTATGGCTACACCTTC.

This clone came up a few times. The chain is built from TRBV6-1 and TRBJ2-7; TRBD2 aligns across 8 bases. Germline values: CDR1 MNHNS, CDR2 SASEGT. Trimming at V came to 4 bases and at J to 6 bases, leaving 11 bases not matched to a gene. This CDR3 region has 15 residues. CDR3 protein: CASSGGGLGLREQYF. Here the CDR3 DNA reads TGTGCCAGCAGTGGAGGGGGACTAGGGCTGCGCGAGCAGTACTTC.

Concerning this clone itself: This specimen includes other DNA sequences encoding the same CDR3. The chain uses TRBV18 and TRBJ2-3; D may match TRBD1 or TRBD2 (5 bases each). The germline CDR1 and CDR2 sequences are KGHSH and LQKENI. The CDR3 is made up of 14 amino acids. With 1 base removed from V and 2 bases from J, the gap between germline ends came to 7 bases. For the CDR3, the DNA is TGTGCCAGCTCACCACTCGGGGCCACAGATACGCAGTATTTT. As protein: CASSPLGATDTQYF.

The chain has TRBV5-1 and TRBJ2-2; D perhaps matches TRBD2 (5 bases). Trimming left V 4 bases short and J 7 bases short, with 20 bases between. The CDR3 has 16 amino acids. Germline V gene sequence: CDR1 SGHRS, CDR2 YFSETQ. CDR3 in amino acids: CASSQKGLNPGGELFF. In nucleotides, the CDR3 is TGCGCCAGCAGCCAGAAAGGACTTAATCCCGGCGGGGAGCTGTTTTTT.

The rearrangement uses TRBV5-1 and TRBJ2-3; 8 bases line up with TRBD1. The V and J ends lost 0 bases and 4 bases, in that order; junction bases with no gene match: 4. The CDR3 loop spans 15 amino acids. Germline V gene data show CDR1 as SGHRS and CDR2 as YFSETQ. The CDR3 DNA sequence: TGCGCCAGCAGCTTGGGGCAGGGGGCTTCAGATACGCAGTATTTT. Translating gives CASSLGQGASDTQYF.

The V gene is TRBV5-6, the J gene TRBJ2-3, with D perhaps matching TRBD2 (6 bases). Between the trimmed V and J ends, which lost 1 base and 2 bases, there was a span of 14 bases. Germline V CDR1 and CDR2: SGHDT, YYEEEE. This CDR3 region has 16 residues. The CDR3 nucleotides are TGTGCCAGCAGCTTGTTTGGGACTCACTTCACAGATACGCAGTATTTT. The encoded protein is CASSLFGTHFTDTQYF.

V usage is TRBV5-8 and J usage is TRBJ2-2; either TRBD1 or TRBD2 may fit D (6 bases each). CDR3 length: 17 residues. Germline V gene data show CDR1 as SGHTS and CDR2 as YDEGEE. Deletions cut 4 bases from V and 2 bases from J, with 18 bases between. The DNA for the CDR3 is TGTGCCAGCAGCCTAGCGACGGACAGCCTCAACACCGGGGAGCTGTTTTTT. Translated, it gives CASSLATDSLNTGELFF.

This chain uses TRBV14 with TRBJ1-1; D is unclear. Germline V gene sequence: CDR1 SGHDN, CDR2 FVKESK. The CDR3 extends over 12 amino acids. The ends were cut back, 0 bases at V and 11 bases at J, with 10 bases in the middle. CDR3 nucleotide sequence: TGTGCCAGCAGCCAAGAACCGGGGAGGGCTTTCTTT. This codes for CASSQEPGRAFF. Complete variable domain (other parts from reference TRBV14 and TRBJ1-1): EAGVTQFPSHSVIEKGQTVTLRCDPISGHDNLYWYRRVMGKEIKFLLHFVKESKQDESGMPNNRFLAERTGGTYSTLKVQPAELEDSGVYFCASSQEPGRAFFGQGTRLTVV.

This clone is a singleton in its sample. The chain uses TRBV5-1 and TRBJ1-4, with 10 positions matching TRBD1. The CDR3 loop spans 20 amino acids. Germline CDR1 is SGHRS and CDR2 is YFSETQ. V was clipped by 1 base and J by 8 bases; unmatched bases: 20. This chain's CDR3 is CASSLNRGKSRTGGKEKLFF. CDR3 DNA sequence: TGCGCCAGCAGCTTGAACCGGGGAAAGTCGAGGACAGGGGGAAAGGAAAAACTGTTTTTT.

The chain employs TRBV29-1 and TRBJ2-3; D not resolved. V was shortened by 3 bases and J by 0 bases, with 10 bases between the two germline ends. Germline values: CDR1 SQVTM, CDR2 ANQGSEA. CDR3 length equals 14 residues. As DNA, the CDR3 is TGCAGCGTTGATCTGGTCCCTAGCACAGATACGCAGTATTTT. Translation gives CSVDLVPSTDTQYF.